This record covers a single TCR beta chain. Its antigen is currently unknown. These data are taken from a study of cytomegalovirus exposure and HLA in healthy donors. PCR used 60 Vbeta primers and 13 Jbeta primers. Using immunoSEQ multiplex PCR, the repertoire was profiled, and TCRdb retains in-frame clones only, with some absent. The specimen's table records about 170,000 clones. This CDR3 contains 16 residues. The germline V gene has CDR1 SGHRS and CDR2 YFSETQ. The trim removed 7 bases at V and 4 bases at J, leaving 11 bases unmatched. Study findings and constraints: For cytomegalovirus status, the classifier reportedly gave diagnoses with high specificity and sensitivity. Follow-up analysis found HLA locus-dependent TCR association rates, highest for DRB1 and lowest for HLA-C. A later analysis linked a missense variant in DCLRE1C to the trimming of TCR beta V and J genes.

The V gene is TRBV5-1, the J gene TRBJ2-1, with 10 bases matching TRBD2. The sample consisted of PBMCs. The receptor comes from a woman in her sixties or seventies in good health and CMV-seronegative. The CDR3 DNA reads as TGCGCCAGCTCTGCTACTAGCGGGGTTAGATACAATGAGCAGTTCTTC. It codes for CASSATSGVRYNEQFF. The whole variable domain, remainder taken from reference TRBV5-1 and TRBJ2-1, is KAGVTQTPRYLIKTRGQQVTLSCSPISGHRSVSWYQQTPGQGLQFLFEYFSETQRNKGNFPGRFSGRQFSNSRSEMNVSTLELGDSALYLCASSATSGVRYNEQFFGPGTRLTVL.